This TCR beta chain was identified during a study of blood T cell repertoires in COVID-19. Study-wide background: The United States, Italy and Spain provided the acute and convalescent COVID-19 samples. Sources were T cells, B-cell-depleted T cells, or PBMCs; the material itself was cDNA or gDNA.

The trim removed 5 bases at V and 5 bases at J, leaving 7 bases unmatched. The CDR3 runs to 15 residues. Germline V CDR1 and CDR2: SGHTA, FQGTGA. In the original analysis: Reference gene primer amplification gave nucleated cell count estimates. The table came from immunoSEQ multiplex PCR; TCRdb's copy has only in-frame clones and leaves some out. From that table come the V and J calls and clone size; the DNA was used to work out D and trimming. The table has approximately 190,000 clones, under 90% seen once. The genes are TRBV7-3 and TRBJ2-2, with 8 bases fitting TRBD2. This sequence was found in an elderly man with acute or convalescent COVID-19. Sequencing was performed on peripheral blood. Here the CDR3 reads CASSPNRGGTGELFF. The CDR3 nucleotides read TGTGCCAGCAGCCCAAACCGGGGGGGTACCGGGGAGCTGTTTTTT.